The 18 T cell receptor beta chains listed next were all sequenced from one sample in a study of blood T cell repertoires in COVID-19. Sequencing was performed with immunoSEQ multiplex PCR; in TCRdb, only in-frame clones are kept and a portion is missing. The sample yields tens of thousands of clones, around 91% seen once. The sequenced sample consisted of peripheral blood. These TCRs come from a human donor in a cohort sampled during active COVID-19.

V and J are TRBV30 and TRBJ2-2; TRBD1 matches at 9 bases. The germline V gene has CDR1 GTSNPN and CDR2 SVGIG (reference sequence). Trimming at V came to 5 bases and at J to 2 bases, leaving 9 bases not matched to a gene. The CDR3 sequence is 16 residues long. In DNA form, the CDR3 reads TGTGCCTGGCATAATCCGGGACAGGGAAACACCGGGGAGCTGTTTTTT. Residues: CAWHNPGQGNTGELFF.

The chain combines TRBV27 with TRBJ2-7, with 9 nucleotides matching TRBD2. This CDR3 is built from 16 residues. Germline CDR1 is MNHEY and CDR2 is SMNVEV (reference sequence). The V and J ends lost 4 bases and 2 bases, in that order; junction bases with no gene match: 9. The CDR3 DNA is TGTGCCAGCAGTTCCCGGCTAGCGGGGCGCGCCTACGAGCAGTACTTC. As protein: CASSSRLAGRAYEQYF.

This clone was counted once. The DNA of the CDR3 is TGCGCCAGCAGTGACAGTATCTTGCTTTACGAGCAGTACTTC. It translates to CASSDSILLYEQYF. The chain has TRBV10-1 and TRBJ2-7; D gene ambiguous. Germline assignment: CDR1 WNHNN and CDR2 SYGVQD (reference sequence). V lost 3 bases and J lost 4, with 13 bases in between. The CDR3 length is 14 residues.

V is TRBV7-6 and J is TRBJ1-4; the match to TRBD1 covers 9 bases. From germline, CDR1 is SGHVS and CDR2 FNYEAQ. CDR3 size: 15 residues. V was clipped by 5 bases and J by 10 bases; unmatched bases: 11. The CDR3: CASSPTRDRAVKLFF. The CDR3 DNA reads TGTGCCAGCAGCCCCACACGGGACAGGGCAGTAAAACTGTTTTTT.

The chain is built from TRBV5-1 and TRBJ1-1; no firm D call. This CDR3 has 14 residues. Trimming pared 0 bases from V and 5 bases from J, leaving 11 bases between. CDR1 and CDR2 from the germline V gene are SGHRS and YFSETQ. The CDR3 region is CASSLVAGETEAFF. CDR3 in DNA: TGCGCCAGCAGCTTGGTGGCGGGTGAGACTGAAGCTTTCTTT.

The genes are TRBV5-1 and TRBJ1-2, with D unclear. Deletions cut 0 bases from V and 6 bases from J, with 6 bases between. Germline loops: CDR1 SGHRS, CDR2 YFSETQ. The CDR3 loop spans 12 amino acids. Here the CDR3 reads CASSLDSHGYTF. CDR3 nucleotide sequence: TGCGCCAGCAGCTTGGACAGCCATGGCTACACCTTC.

The chain employs TRBV9 and TRBJ1-1; 9 bases are a match to TRBD1. CDR1 and CDR2 (germline): SGDLS, YYNGEE. CDR3 length: 16 amino acids. V was pared by 4 bases and J by 3 bases, with 10 bases of the junction left unmatched. For the CDR3, the DNA is TGTGCCAGCAGCACTACAGGGGGCGCTGGGGACACTGAAGCTTTCTTT. It specifies CASSTTGGAGDTEAFF. Looking up the rest from reference TRBV9 and TRBJ1-1 gives the full variable domain: DSGVTQTPKHLITATGQRVTLRCSPRSGDLSVYWYQQSLDQGLQFLIQYYNGEERAKGNILERFSAQQFPDLHSELNLSSLELGDSALYFCASSTTGGAGDTEAFFGQGTRLTVV.

This chain connects TRBV2 to TRBJ2-1; D is possibly TRBD2 (6 bases). The CDR3 is 15 residues long. Germline-derived CDR1 and CDR2 are SNHLY and FYNNEI. The V end lost 2 bases, the J end lost 5 bases, and 13 bases lay between the germline ends. In DNA, the CDR3 is TGTGCCAGCAGTGAATGGGGGACTGGGCACAATGAGCAGTTCTTC. Residues: CASSEWGTGHNEQFF.

The chain carries TRBV4-1 and TRBJ1-5; 7 nucleotides agree with TRBD1. Trimming removed 0 bases from V and 5 bases from J; junction bases left unmatched: 7. CDR1 and CDR2 from the germline V gene are MGHRA and YSYEKL. The CDR3 consists of 16 residues. This CDR3 is CASSQDGGGWDQPQHF. The CDR3 DNA follows: TGCGCCAGCAGCCAAGATGGAGGGGGCTGGGATCAGCCCCAGCATTTT.

This clone showed up just once. The gene calls are TRBV6-6 and TRBJ1-1, with D uncertain. The CDR3 is 15 amino acids. V was cut by 0 bases and J by 4 bases, with 12 bases left in between. CDR1 and CDR2 from the germline V gene are MNHNY and SVGAGI (reference sequence). The CDR3 bases are TGTGCCAGCAGTTACTCGCGGGGAGTGGGCACTGAAGCTTTCTTT. It is translated as CASSYSRGVGTEAFF.

The CDR3 is CASSYPRGNTEAFF. The CDR3 nucleotides are TGTGCCAGCAGTTACCCCAGGGGGAACACTGAAGCTTTCTTT. The chain recombines TRBV6-6 with TRBJ1-1, with D tentatively TRBD1 (6 bases). This CDR3 is 14 amino acids long. V lost 2 bases, J lost 1 base, and 8 bases lay in between. Germline V gene sequence: CDR1 MNHNY, CDR2 SVGAGI (reference sequence).

The V gene is TRBV3-1 (or the pseudogene TRBV3-2), the J gene TRBJ1-5; TRBD1 matches at 7 bases. CDR1 and CDR2 from the germline V gene are LGHDT and YNNKEL (reference sequence). The V and J ends lost 4 bases and 7 bases, in that order; junction bases with no gene match: 7. The CDR3 totals 14 residues. The CDR3 region is CASSPTQGYQPQHF. For the CDR3, the DNA is TGTGCCAGCAGCCCGACACAGGGGTACCAGCCCCAGCATTTT.

This clone appeared once. The chain combines TRBV6-2 or TRBV6-3 with TRBJ2-7; no definite D call. The germline V gene has CDR1 MNHEY and CDR2 SVGEGT. The CDR3 loop spans 14 amino acids. V lost 2 bases and J 4 bases, leaving 12 bases between the germline ends. As DNA, the CDR3 is TGTGCCAGCAGTTACCTCGATTCTAATTACGAGCAGTACTTC. This gives the protein CASSYLDSNYEQYF.

Only one count was recorded for this clone. The chain combines TRBV2 with TRBJ2-7; D might be TRBD2 (5 bases). This CDR3 region has 14 residues. V lost 7 bases to trimming and J lost 6 bases, with 19 bases between them. Germline assignment: CDR1 SNHLY and CDR2 FYNNEI. CDR3 coding DNA: TGTGCCAGCACCCAAGGATATCGGGCGGGCGAGCAGTACTTC. It encodes CASTQGYRAGEQYF.

This chain links TRBV7-2 with TRBJ1-4; D is possibly TRBD1 (6 bases). Trimming pared 2 bases from V and 7 bases from J, leaving 14 bases between. Germline CDR1 is SGHTA and CDR2 is FQGNSA. The CDR3 is made up of 15 amino acids. The DNA of the CDR3 is TGTGCCAGCAGCTTAACGGCAGGGGTTAGTGAAAAACTGTTTTTT. Protein: CASSLTAGVSEKLFF. Full variable domain (outside the CDR3, taken from reference TRBV7-2 and TRBJ1-4): GAGVSQSPSNKVTEKGKDVELRCDPISGHTALYWYRQSLGQGLEFLIYFQGNSAPDKSGLPSDRFSAERTGGSVSTLTIQRTQQEDSAVYLCASSLTAGVSEKLFFGSGTQLSVL.

The V gene is TRBV3-1 (or the pseudogene TRBV3-2), the J gene TRBJ1-3; tentative D call: TRBD1 (6 bases). In germline, CDR1 is LGHDT, CDR2 YNNKEL (reference sequence). Trimming took off 4 bases at V and 0 bases at J, with 16 bases between the two ends. CDR3 size: 17 residues. The CDR3, as DNA: TGTGCCAGCAGCCCGGACAGTAAAAAGCGCTCTGGAAACACCATATATTTT. Translated: CASSPDSKKRSGNTIYF.

This chain's CDR3 is CASRPAGGQYGYTF. In DNA, the CDR3 is TGCGCCAGCCGCCCGGCCGGGGGGCAATATGGCTACACCTTC. The chain uses TRBV4-1 and TRBJ1-2; maybe TRBD1 (6 bases). Germline V gene data show CDR1 as MGHRA and CDR2 as YSYEKL. The CDR3 loop spans 14 amino acids. V was shortened by 8 bases and J by 5 bases, with 18 bases between the two germline ends.

This chain links TRBV11-2 with TRBJ2-7; D not certain. This CDR3 region has 14 residues. Trimming pared 1 base from V and 0 bases from J, leaving 7 bases between. Germline V CDR1 and CDR2: SGHAT, FQNNGV. The DNA for the CDR3 is TGTGCCAGCAGCTTAGGTGTAATCTCCTACGAGCAGTACTTC. Amino acids: CASSLGVISYEQYF.